The present T cell receptor (beta chain) was sequenced within a study of cytomegalovirus exposure and HLA in healthy donors. Notes on this clone: A read error may produce the germline difference seen at one junction end.

The CDR3 consists of 17 residues. The germline CDR1 and CDR2 sequences are SEHNR and FQNEAQ (reference sequence). Use of 60 Vbeta and 13 Jbeta primers characterized the PCR. The protocol was immunoSEQ multiplex PCR, while the TCRdb copy is restricted to in-frame clones and leaves out a portion. The table lists 150,000 or so clones, around 80% of them singletons. The gene calls are TRBV7-9 and TRBJ1-4; D is undetermined. This TCR derives from a man aged 35-49 years in good health and CMV-seropositive. Sequencing was carried out using PBMCs. The CDR3, as DNA: TGTTCCAGCAGCTGGGCATTGGGCCAAGCAACTAATGAAAAACTGTTTTTT. It translates to CSSSWALGQATNEKLFF.